These 6 T cell receptor beta chains share one sample of origin, sequenced in a study of shared clonotypes between healthy human individuals (dated by TCRdb to 2018 to 2020). The method behind the library was the immunoSEQ multiplex PCR assay. In its TCRdb copy, this immuneACCESS table keeps in-frame sequences only and misses some clones. Where compared with another copy, unresolved V genes explain less than half of these, and the others have no known cause. This sample has some 1,600,000 clones in its table, and 95% to 99% of those were observed once. Clones ranked in the top ten supply around 0.47% of the sample. The sequenced sample consisted of naive CD4+ T cells sorted from blood. In light of the paper, this sample's cell subset or site label describes: CD45RA+ positively selected. The source of these receptors is a man between 25 and 39 years old in good health.

This chain joins TRBV7-4 and TRBJ2-7; D call uncertain. The CDR3 consists of 15 residues. Trimming cost V 2 bases and J 0 bases, with 11 bases left between them. Germline V gene sequence: CDR1 SGHVT, CDR2 SQSDAQ. The DNA for the CDR3 is TGTGCCAGCAGCTTACTCGGGTCCTTCTCCTACGAGCAGTACTTC. This translates into CASSLLGSFSYEQYF.

The rearrangement uses TRBV15 and TRBJ2-7, with a weak D call TRBD2 (6 bases). The CDR3 extends over 18 amino acids. Germline assignment: CDR1 LNHNV and CDR2 YYDKDF (reference sequence). Trimming left V 0 bases short and J 3 bases short, with 21 bases between. CDR3 sequence reads: CATSRDLLAQGRIYEQYF. The CDR3 DNA is TGTGCCACCAGCAGAGATTTACTAGCCCAGGGACGTATCTACGAGCAGTACTTC.

This chain uses TRBV21-1 with TRBJ2-5; TRBD2, the table's D call, was not compared with the DNA. TRBV21-1 is marked as a pseudogene. The CDR3 is 16 residues long. The CDR3 nucleotides are TGTGCCAGCAGCAAGTTCGGAGCGGGAGGGGTGGAGACCCAGTACTTC. Translated, it gives CASSKFGAGGVETQYF.

The V and J genes are TRBV5-6 and TRBJ2-5; no reliable D call. Trimming left V 4 bases short and J 3 bases short, with 10 bases between. Germline V gives CDR1 SGHDT, CDR2 YYEEEE. The CDR3 contains 13 residues. CDR3 sequence reads: CASSPRVKETQYF. The CDR3 DNA reads TGTGCCAGCAGCCCCCGAGTGAAAGAGACCCAGTACTTC.

The chain uses TRBV5-4 and TRBJ2-5, with D maybe TRBD2 (7 bases). Germline V gene sequence: CDR1 SGHNT, CDR2 YYREEE (reference sequence). Trimming cost V 6 bases and J 5 bases, with 26 bases left between them. There are 17 residues in the CDR3. Here the CDR3 DNA reads TGTGCCAGCAACCGGGGAGGGGGGCCGGTTCCGATGGAGACCCAGTACTTC. Its translation: CASNRGGGPVPMETQYF.

This chain links TRBV7-9 with TRBJ2-1, with 12 bases fitting TRBD1. CDR3 length: 15 residues. Trimming cost V 6 bases and J 9 bases; bases outside gene matches: 9. Germline V gives CDR1 SEHNR, CDR2 FQNEAQ (reference sequence). The CDR3 sequence: CASSPRDRGQIEQFF. The CDR3 bases are TGTGCCAGCAGTCCTCGGGACAGGGGGCAAATTGAGCAGTTCTTC.